These 14 T cell receptor beta chains share one sample of origin, sequenced in a study of T cells in tuberculosis. Only in-frame clones appear in the TCRdb table, and some are missing; sequencing was by immunoSEQ multiplex PCR. Of more than 35,000 clones in the sample, about 96% were seen once. Material for sequencing was PBMCs. Source of these receptors: a donor between 10 and 35 years old with latent tuberculosis or without tuberculosis infection.

Of note for this clone: An end of the junction differs from the germline gene, which may be a read error. V is TRBV5-1 and J is TRBJ2-7; 10 bases are a match to TRBD2. Germline-derived CDR1 and CDR2 are SGHRS and YFSETQ. There are 15 residues in the CDR3. The CDR3 nucleotides read TGCGCCAGCAGCTTAATGAGCGGGAGGGCCGAGTTGCCGCACTTC. Amino acid sequence: CASSLMSGRAELPHF.

The rearrangement links TRBV15 to TRBJ2-1; TRBD2 is a possible D gene (6 bases). CDR1 is LNHNV, CDR2 YYDKDF, per germline (reference sequence). This CDR3 has 14 amino acids. V gave up 0 bases and J gave up 8 bases, with 11 bases separating them. This CDR3 reads CATSRDSWGDEQFF. CDR3 nucleotide sequence: TGTGCCACCAGCAGAGATTCCTGGGGGGATGAGCAGTTCTTC. The full variable domain, completed using reference TRBV15 and TRBJ2-1, is DAMVIQNPRYQVTQFGKPVTLSCSQTLNHNVMYWYQQKSSQAPKLLFHYYDKDFNNEADTPDNFQSRRPNTSFCFLDIRSPGLGDTAMYLCATSRDSWGDEQFFGPGTRLTVL.

The V call is TRBV5-1, the J call TRBJ2-1; 8 positions agree with TRBD2. The CDR3 covers 14 residues. Germline-derived CDR1 and CDR2 are SGHRS and YFSETQ. V was clipped by 1 base and J by 5 bases; unmatched bases: 2. The CDR3 loop is CASSLLRGDNEQFF. CDR3 DNA: TGCGCCAGCAGCTTGCTGCGGGGGGACAATGAGCAGTTCTTC.

The chain combines TRBV6-5 with TRBJ2-2, with no clear D. Germline CDR1 is MNHEY and CDR2 is SVGAGI. Trimming took 6 bases from V and 8 from J, leaving 16 bases between them. This CDR3 has 14 residues. The CDR3 reads CASSENRLLGELFF. CDR3 nucleotide sequence: TGTGCCAGCAGCGAAAACCGACTTCTTGGGGAGCTGTTTTTT.

The V call is TRBV30, the J call TRBJ2-7; 7 bases are shared with TRBD2. This CDR3 spans 13 amino acids. Trimming at V came to 4 bases and at J to 7 bases, leaving 10 bases not matched to a gene. Per the germline V gene, CDR1 is GTSNPN and CDR2 is SVGIG (reference sequence). As DNA, the CDR3 is TGTGCCTGGAATCAGGGCGGGGGAGGGGAGCAGTACTTC. This translates into CAWNQGGGGEQYF.

This chain joins TRBV10-3 and TRBJ2-1; D remains ambiguous. Germline loops: CDR1 ENHRY, CDR2 SYGVKD. Trimming removed 5 bases from V and 1 base from J, with 9 bases in between. CDR3 length equals 14 residues. The CDR3 bases are TGTGCCATCAGTTCTACGGTTTCCTACAATGAGCAGTTCTTC. Amino acid sequence: CAISSTVSYNEQFF.

This clone was seen only a few times. V usage is TRBV10-3 and J usage is TRBJ2-7; TRBD2 agrees at 8 bases. Germline CDR1 reads ENHRY; CDR2 reads SYGVKD. The CDR3 is 18 amino acids. V lost 5 bases to trimming and J lost 4 bases; unmatched junction nucleotides: 19. This chain's CDR3 is CAISFGVPTAGVGYEQYF. As DNA, the CDR3 is TGTGCCATCAGTTTCGGGGTCCCGACAGCGGGGGTTGGATACGAGCAGTACTTC.

The chain combines TRBV5-4 with TRBJ2-1; 7 nucleotides align to TRBD2. Unmatched junction bases numbered 6, after V lost 2 bases and J lost 4 bases. Per the germline V gene, CDR1 is SGHNT and CDR2 is YYREEE (reference sequence). The CDR3 extends over 15 amino acids. CDR3 in amino acids: CASSLQDGRYNEQFF. Here the CDR3 DNA reads TGTGCCAGCAGCTTACAGGACGGGAGGTACAATGAGCAGTTCTTC.

This chain connects TRBV11-3 to TRBJ2-7; 11 positions agree with TRBD1. The J segment lost 4 bases and the V segment lost 2 bases, leaving 4 bases of the junction unmatched. The germline CDR1 and CDR2 sequences are SGHNT and YENEEA. The CDR3 spans 15 residues. CDR3 bases: TGTGCCAGCAGCTTACGTGGGACAGGGGGGTACGAGCAGTACTTC. Protein product: CASSLRGTGGYEQYF. Together with reference TRBV11-3 and TRBJ2-7, the CDR3 gives the full variable domain: EAGVVQSPRYKIIEKKQPVAFWCNPISGHNTLYWYLQNLGQGPELLIRYENEEAVDDSQLPKDRFSAERLKGVDSTLKIQPAELGDSAVYLCASSLRGTGGYEQYFGPGTRLTVT.

This chain joins TRBV27 and TRBJ2-1; 7 positions match TRBD2. The junction had 7 bases not matched to a gene; V was cut back by 5 bases and J by 3 bases. The germline V gene encodes CDR1 MNHEY and CDR2 SMNVEV (reference sequence). The CDR3 is 15 amino acids. Here the CDR3 DNA reads TGTGCCAGCAGTCGCGTGGGAGGGGTCTACAATGAGCAGTTCTTC. This gives the protein CASSRVGGVYNEQFF.

The V call is TRBV30, the J call TRBJ2-3, with 7 bases that match TRBD2. Trimming removed 5 bases from V and 5 bases from J; junction bases left unmatched: 13. This CDR3 region has 15 residues. Germline lookup yields CDR1 GTSNPN and CDR2 SVGIG (reference sequence). Written as DNA, the CDR3 is TGTGCCTGGGGGCCCGGCGGCGGGGGAGGAGATACGCAGTATTTT. Its protein product is CAWGPGGGGGDTQYF.

The chain joins TRBV9 to TRBJ1-3; 7 bases map to TRBD1. Per the germline V gene, CDR1 is SGDLS and CDR2 is YYNGEE. This CDR3 region has 16 residues. The V gene end was trimmed by 3 bases and the J gene end by 4 bases; junction bases not matched to a gene: 10. The CDR3 nucleotides are TGTGCCAGCAGCGCCGACAGGGAAGCTTTAGGAAACACCATATATTTT. It is translated as CASSADREALGNTIYF.

The rearrangement uses TRBV27 and TRBJ1-1; TRBD1 matches at 11 bases. The length of the CDR3 is 16 residues. Germline V lookup: CDR1 MNHEY, CDR2 SMNVEV (reference sequence). Trimming at V came to 5 bases and at J to 1 base, leaving 6 bases not matched to a gene. CDR3 sequence (DNA): TGTGCCAGCAGTCATGGACAGGGGGCGGGGAACACTGAAGCTTTCTTT. Its protein is CASSHGQGAGNTEAFF.

This chain uses TRBV6-1 with TRBJ1-2, with D perhaps TRBD1 (6 bases). Germline V gene lookup returns CDR1 MNHNS and CDR2 SASEGT. The CDR3 sequence is 13 residues long. V was pared by 2 bases and J by 4 bases, with 8 bases between. CDR3 residues: CASSELDSYGYTF. The CDR3 DNA reads TGTGCCAGCAGTGAACTGGACAGCTATGGCTACACCTTC.